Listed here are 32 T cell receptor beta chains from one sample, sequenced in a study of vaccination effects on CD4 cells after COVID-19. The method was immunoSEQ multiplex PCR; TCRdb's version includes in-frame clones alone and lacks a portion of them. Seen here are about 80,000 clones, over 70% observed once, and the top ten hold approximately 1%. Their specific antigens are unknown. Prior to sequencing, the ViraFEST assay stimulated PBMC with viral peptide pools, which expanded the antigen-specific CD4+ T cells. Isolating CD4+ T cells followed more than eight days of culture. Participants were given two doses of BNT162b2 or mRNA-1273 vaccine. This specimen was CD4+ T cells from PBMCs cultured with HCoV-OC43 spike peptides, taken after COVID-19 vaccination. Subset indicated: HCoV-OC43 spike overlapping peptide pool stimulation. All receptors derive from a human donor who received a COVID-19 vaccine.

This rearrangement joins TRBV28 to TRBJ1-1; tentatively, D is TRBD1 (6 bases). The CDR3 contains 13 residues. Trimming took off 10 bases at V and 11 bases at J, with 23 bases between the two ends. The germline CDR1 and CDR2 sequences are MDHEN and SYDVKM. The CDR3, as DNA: TGTGCCACGGTGGGGGGCGCGTTAAAATGGGCTTTCTTT. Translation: CATVGGALKWAFF.

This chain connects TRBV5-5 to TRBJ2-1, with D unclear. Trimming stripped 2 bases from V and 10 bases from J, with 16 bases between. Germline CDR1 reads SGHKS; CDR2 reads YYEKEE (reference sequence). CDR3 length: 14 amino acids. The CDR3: CASSFSSFTAEQFF. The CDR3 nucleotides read TGTGCCAGCAGCTTCTCGTCGTTTACGGCGGAGCAGTTCTTC.

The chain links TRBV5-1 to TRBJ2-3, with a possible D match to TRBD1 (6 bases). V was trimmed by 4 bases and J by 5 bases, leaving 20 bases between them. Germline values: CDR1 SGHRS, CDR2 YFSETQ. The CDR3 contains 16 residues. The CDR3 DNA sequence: TGCGCCAGCAGCGGGACCCAGGGGAGCGGTGGAGATACGCAGTATTTT. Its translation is CASSGTQGSGGDTQYF.

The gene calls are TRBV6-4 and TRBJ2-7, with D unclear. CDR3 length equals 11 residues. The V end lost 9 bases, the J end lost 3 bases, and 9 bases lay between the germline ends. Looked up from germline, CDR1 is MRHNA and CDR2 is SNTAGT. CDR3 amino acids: CASWICYEQYV. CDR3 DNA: TGTGCCAGTTGGATTTGCTACGAGCAGTACGTC.

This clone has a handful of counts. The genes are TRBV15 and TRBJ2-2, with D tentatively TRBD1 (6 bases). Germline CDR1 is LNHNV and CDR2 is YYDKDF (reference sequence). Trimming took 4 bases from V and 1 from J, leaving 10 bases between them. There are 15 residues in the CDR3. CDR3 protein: CATSILRGNTGELFF. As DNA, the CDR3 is TGTGCCACCAGCATCCTCAGGGGGAACACCGGGGAGCTGTTTTTT.

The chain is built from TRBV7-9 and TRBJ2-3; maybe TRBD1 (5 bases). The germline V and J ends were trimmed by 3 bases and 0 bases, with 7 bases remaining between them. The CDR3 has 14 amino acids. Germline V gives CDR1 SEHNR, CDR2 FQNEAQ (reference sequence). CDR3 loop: CASSLTVSTDTQYF. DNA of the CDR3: TGTGCCAGCAGCTTGACAGTAAGCACAGATACGCAGTATTTT.

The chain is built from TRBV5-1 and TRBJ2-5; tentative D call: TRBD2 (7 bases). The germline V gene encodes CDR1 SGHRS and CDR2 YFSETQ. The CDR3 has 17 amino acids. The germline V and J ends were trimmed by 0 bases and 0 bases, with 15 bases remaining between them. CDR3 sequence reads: CASSLAGRGRDQETQYF. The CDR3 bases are TGCGCCAGCAGCTTGGCTGGGCGGGGGCGGGACCAAGAGACCCAGTACTTC.

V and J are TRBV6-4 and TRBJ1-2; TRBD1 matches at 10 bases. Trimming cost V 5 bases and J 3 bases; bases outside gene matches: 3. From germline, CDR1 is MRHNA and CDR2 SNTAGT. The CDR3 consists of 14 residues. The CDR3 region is CASSRDRGHYGYTF. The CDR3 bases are TGTGCCAGCAGTCGGGACAGGGGACACTATGGCTACACCTTC.

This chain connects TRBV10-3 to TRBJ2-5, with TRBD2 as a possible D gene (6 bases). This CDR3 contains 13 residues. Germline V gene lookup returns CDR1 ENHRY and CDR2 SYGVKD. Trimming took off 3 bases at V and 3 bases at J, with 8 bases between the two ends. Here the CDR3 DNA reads TGTGCCATCAGTGAATCGGGGGAAGAGACCCAGTACTTC. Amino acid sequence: CAISESGEETQYF.

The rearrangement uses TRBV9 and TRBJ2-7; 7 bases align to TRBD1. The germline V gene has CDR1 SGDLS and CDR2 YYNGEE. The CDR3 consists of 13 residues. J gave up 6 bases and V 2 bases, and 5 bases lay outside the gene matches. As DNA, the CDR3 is TGTGCCAGCAGCGTGGGACAGTGGGGCGAGCAGTACGTC. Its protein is CASSVGQWGEQYV.

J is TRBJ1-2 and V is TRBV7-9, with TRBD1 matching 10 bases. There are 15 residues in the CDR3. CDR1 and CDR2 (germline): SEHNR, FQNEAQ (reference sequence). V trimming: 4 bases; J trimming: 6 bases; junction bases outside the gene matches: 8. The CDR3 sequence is CASSSFFDRGHGYTF. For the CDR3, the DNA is TGTGCCAGCAGCTCCTTCTTCGACAGGGGGCATGGCTACACCTTC.

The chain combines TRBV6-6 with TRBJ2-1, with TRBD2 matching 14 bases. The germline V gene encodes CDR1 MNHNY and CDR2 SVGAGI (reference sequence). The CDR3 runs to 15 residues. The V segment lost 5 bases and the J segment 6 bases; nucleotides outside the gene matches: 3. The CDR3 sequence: CASSDGLAGGNEQFF. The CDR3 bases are TGTGCCAGCAGTGACGGACTAGCGGGGGGCAATGAGCAGTTCTTC.

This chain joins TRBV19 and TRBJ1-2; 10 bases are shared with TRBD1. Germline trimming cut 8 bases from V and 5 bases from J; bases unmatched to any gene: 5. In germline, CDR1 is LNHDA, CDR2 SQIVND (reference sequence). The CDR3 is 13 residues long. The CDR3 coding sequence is TGTGCCAGTGTCCGGACAGGGGGGTATGGCTACACCTTC. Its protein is CASVRTGGYGYTF.

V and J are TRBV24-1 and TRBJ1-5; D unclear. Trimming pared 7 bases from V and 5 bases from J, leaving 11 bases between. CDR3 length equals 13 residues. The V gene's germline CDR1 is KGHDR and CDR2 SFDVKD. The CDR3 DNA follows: TGTGCCACCAGGGGCAGGCAGGATCAGCCCCAGCATTTT. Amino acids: CATRGRQDQPQHF.

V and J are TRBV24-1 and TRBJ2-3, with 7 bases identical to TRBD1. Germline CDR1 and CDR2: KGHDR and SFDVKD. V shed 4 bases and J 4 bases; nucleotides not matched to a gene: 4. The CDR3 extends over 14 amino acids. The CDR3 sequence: CATSDPGTADTQYF. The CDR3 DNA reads TGTGCCACCAGTGACCCCGGGACAGCAGATACGCAGTATTTT.

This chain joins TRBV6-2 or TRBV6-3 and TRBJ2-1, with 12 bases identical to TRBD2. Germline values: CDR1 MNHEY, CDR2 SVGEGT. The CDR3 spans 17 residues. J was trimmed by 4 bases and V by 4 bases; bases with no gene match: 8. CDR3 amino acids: CASSSRTSGAFYNEQFF. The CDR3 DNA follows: TGTGCCAGCAGTTCCCGGACTAGCGGGGCCTTTTACAATGAGCAGTTCTTC.

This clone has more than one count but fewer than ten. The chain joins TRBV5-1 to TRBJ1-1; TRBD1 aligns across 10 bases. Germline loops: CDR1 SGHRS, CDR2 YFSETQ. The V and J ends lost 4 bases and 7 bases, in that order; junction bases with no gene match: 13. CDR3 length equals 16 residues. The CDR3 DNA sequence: TGCGCCAGCAGCAATAGACAGGGGGCGGCTATGAGTGAAGCTTTCTTT. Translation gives CASSNRQGAAMSEAFF. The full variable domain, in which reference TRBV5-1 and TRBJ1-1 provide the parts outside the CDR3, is KAGVTQTPRYLIKTRGQQVTLSCSPISGHRSVSWYQQTPGQGLQFLFEYFSETQRNKGNFPGRFSGRQFSNSRSEMNVSTLELGDSALYLCASSNRQGAAMSEAFFGQGTRLTVV.

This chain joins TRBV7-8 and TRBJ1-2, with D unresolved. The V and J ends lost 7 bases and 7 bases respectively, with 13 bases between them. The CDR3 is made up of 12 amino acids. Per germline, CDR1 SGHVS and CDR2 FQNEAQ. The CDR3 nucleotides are TGTGCCAGCACCTCCACCTTCTCTGGCTACACCTTC. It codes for CASTSTFSGYTF. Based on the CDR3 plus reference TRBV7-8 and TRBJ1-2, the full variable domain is GAGVSQSPRYKVAKRGQDVALRCDPISGHVSLFWYQQALGQGPEFLTYFQNEAQLDKSGLPSDRFFAERPEGSVSTLKIQRTQQEDSAVYLCASTSTFSGYTFGSGTRLTVV.

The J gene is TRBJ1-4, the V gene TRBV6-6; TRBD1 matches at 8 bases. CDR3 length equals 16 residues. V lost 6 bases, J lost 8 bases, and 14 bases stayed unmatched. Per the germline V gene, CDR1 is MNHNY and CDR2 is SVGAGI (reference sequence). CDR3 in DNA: TGTGCCAGCAGACCGGGCGTCGGGACAGGTCCCGAAAAACTGTTTTTT. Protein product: CASRPGVGTGPEKLFF.

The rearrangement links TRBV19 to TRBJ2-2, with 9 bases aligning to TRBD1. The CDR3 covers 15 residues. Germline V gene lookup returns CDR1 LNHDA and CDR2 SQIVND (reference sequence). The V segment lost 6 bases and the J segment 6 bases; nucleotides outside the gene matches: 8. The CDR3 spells CASRPRDRVAGELFF. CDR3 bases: TGTGCCAGTAGGCCCCGGGACAGGGTGGCCGGGGAGCTGTTTTTT. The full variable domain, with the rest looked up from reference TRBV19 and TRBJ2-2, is DGGITQSPKYLFRKEGQNVTLSCEQNLNHDAMYWYRQDPGQGLRLIYYSQIVNDFQKGDIAEGYSVSREKKESFPLTVTSAQKNPTAFYLCASRPRDRVAGELFFGEGSRLTVL.

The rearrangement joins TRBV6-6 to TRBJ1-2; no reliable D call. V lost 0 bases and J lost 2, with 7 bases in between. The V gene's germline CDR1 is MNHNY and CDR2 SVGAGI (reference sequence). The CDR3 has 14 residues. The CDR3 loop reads CASSYSSGNYGYTF. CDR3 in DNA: TGTGCCAGCAGTTACTCGAGTGGGAACTATGGCTACACCTTC.

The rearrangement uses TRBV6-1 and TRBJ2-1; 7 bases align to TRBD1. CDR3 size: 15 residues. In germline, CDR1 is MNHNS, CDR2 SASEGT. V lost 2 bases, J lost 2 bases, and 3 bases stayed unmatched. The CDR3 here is CASSESGTAYNEQFF. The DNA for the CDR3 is TGTGCCAGCAGTGAATCCGGGACAGCCTACAATGAGCAGTTCTTC.

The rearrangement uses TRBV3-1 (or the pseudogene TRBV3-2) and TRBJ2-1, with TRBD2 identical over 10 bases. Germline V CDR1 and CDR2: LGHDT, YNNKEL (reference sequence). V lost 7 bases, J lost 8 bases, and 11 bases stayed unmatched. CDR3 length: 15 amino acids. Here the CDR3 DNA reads TGTGCCAGCACCGTTATTAGCGGGGGGCGGGATGAGCAGTTCTTC. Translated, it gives CASTVISGGRDEQFF.

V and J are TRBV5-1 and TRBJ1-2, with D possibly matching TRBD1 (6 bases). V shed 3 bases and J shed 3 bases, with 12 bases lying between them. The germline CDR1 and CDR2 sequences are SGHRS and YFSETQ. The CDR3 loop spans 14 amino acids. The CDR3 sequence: CASSSGEGDYGYTF. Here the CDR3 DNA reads TGCGCCAGCAGCTCAGGGGAGGGGGACTATGGCTACACCTTC.

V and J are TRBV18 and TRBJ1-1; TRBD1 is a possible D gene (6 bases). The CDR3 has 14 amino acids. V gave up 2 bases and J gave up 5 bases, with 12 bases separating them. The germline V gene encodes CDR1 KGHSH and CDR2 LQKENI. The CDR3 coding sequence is TGTGCCAGCTCACCAACAGGGAGAGGTACTGAAGCTTTCTTT. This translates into CASSPTGRGTEAFF.

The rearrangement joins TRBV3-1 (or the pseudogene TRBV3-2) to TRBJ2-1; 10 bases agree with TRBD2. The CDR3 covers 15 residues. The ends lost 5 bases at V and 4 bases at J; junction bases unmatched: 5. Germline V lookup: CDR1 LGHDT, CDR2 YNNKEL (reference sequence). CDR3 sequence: CASSRAGGSYNEQFF. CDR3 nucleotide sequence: TGTGCCAGCAGCAGAGCGGGGGGGAGTTACAATGAGCAGTTCTTC.

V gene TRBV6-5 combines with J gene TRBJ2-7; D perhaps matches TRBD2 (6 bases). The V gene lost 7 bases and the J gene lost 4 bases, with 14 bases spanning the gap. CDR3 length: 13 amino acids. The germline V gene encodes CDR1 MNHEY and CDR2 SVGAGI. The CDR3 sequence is CASMALRGYEQYV. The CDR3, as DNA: TGTGCCAGCATGGCTTTACGGGGGTACGAGCAGTACGTC.

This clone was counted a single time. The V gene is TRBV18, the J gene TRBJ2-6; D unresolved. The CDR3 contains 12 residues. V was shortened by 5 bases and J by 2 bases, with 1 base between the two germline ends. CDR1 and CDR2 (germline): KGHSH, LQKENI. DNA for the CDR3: TGTGCCAGCTCAGCTGGGGCCAACGTCCTGACTTTC. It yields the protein CASSAGANVLTF.

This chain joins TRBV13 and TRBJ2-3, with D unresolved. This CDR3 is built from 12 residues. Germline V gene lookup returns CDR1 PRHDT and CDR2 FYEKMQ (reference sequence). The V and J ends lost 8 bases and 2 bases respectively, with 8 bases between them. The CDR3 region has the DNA TGTGCCAGCGGGAAACTCACAGATACGCAGTATTTT. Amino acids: CASGKLTDTQYF.

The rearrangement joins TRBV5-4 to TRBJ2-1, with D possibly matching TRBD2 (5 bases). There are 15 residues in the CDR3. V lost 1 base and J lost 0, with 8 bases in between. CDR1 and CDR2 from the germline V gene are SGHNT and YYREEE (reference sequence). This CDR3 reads CASSLLGSSYNEQFF. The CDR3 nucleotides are TGTGCCAGCAGCTTGTTGGGGAGCTCCTACAATGAGCAGTTCTTC.

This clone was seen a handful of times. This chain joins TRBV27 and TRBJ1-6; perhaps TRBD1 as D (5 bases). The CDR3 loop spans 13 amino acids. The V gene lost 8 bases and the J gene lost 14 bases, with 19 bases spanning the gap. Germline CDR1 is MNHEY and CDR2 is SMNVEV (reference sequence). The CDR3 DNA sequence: TGTGCCAGCGGGTTGCCGGGGGTGGCGGCCCTCCACTTT. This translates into CASGLPGVAALHF.

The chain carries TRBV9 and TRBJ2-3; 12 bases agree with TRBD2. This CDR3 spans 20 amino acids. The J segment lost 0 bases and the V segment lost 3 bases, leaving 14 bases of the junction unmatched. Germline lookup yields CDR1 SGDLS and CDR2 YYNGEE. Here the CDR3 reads CASSAGNGPSGGGSTDTQYF. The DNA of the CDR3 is TGTGCCAGCAGCGCAGGTAACGGTCCTAGCGGGGGGGGAAGCACAGATACGCAGTATTTT.